This T cell receptor beta chain was obtained from a study of tumor-infiltrating lymphocytes in primary liver carcinoma. Study-level results: Top clones occupying all five tumor regions numbered only about 7.5-24%.

Co-extraction yielded RNA and DNA from around 20-30 mg of unsorted bulk tissue. Chronic HBV infection, untreated so far, was present in the patients. The CDR3 is 15 residues long. Germline lookup yields CDR1 SEHNR and CDR2 FQNEAQ (reference sequence). Reverse transcription of about 500 ng total RNA with a constant-region primer produced TCR beta cDNA. Libraries of TCR beta came from three nested multiplex PCR rounds with slightly modified ARM-PCR. Running 10 cycles apiece, the first two PCR rounds relied on TRBV1-TRBV30 forward primers together with a C-beta reverse primer. TCRdb re-called the multiplex PCR reads through MiXCR, storing one row per CDR3 protein. The table records about 100,000 distinct CDR3 sequences, about 67% of them present only once. As for this clonotype: The antigen is unknown. This may be a read error, as it is one base from a much larger clone.

The source material was liver tumor tissue from sampling region 2. Subset in this sample: tumor region T2, inferior pole. The chain links TRBV7-9 to TRBJ2-1; 11 nucleotides align to TRBD1. The source of this sequence is an older woman with primary liver carcinoma and hepatitis B virus infection. In DNA form, the CDR3 reads TGTGCCAGCAGCCAGGACAGGGGGCGCGAGGATGAGGAGTTCTTC. Its protein product is CASSQDRGREDEEFF.